The rows below give T cell receptor beta chains drawn from one sample of a study of shared clonotypes between healthy human individuals. Repertoires were generated with immunoSEQ multiplex PCR, while TCRdb's copy carries only in-frame clones and drops some. The sample consists of about 2.4 million clones, more than 85% of them appearing once. Sequencing was performed on naive CD4+ T cells from PBMCs. These receptors all stem from a young man in good health. Some clones in this sample may be carry-over from other donors' samples. Each CDR3 is given with its conserved first and last residue. Fields, in order: D gene, J gene, V gene, clone size, CDR3 DNA, CDR3 protein. D genes are given only for firm matches. Clone size appears in some rows only: once, few, many, or a class for an expanded clone.

D gene: .; J gene: TRBJ2-6; V gene: TRBV4-3; clone size: .; CDR3 DNA: TGCGCCAGCAGCCGCTCAAAAACAGTGGTCTCTGGGGCCAACGTCCTGACTTTC; CDR3 protein: CASSRSKTVVSGANVLTF
D gene: .; J gene: TRBJ2-5; V gene: TRBV18; clone size: few; CDR3 DNA: TGTGCCAGCTCACCCATCCAAGAGACCCAGTACTTC; CDR3 protein: CASSPIQETQYF
D gene: .; J gene: TRBJ2-2; V gene: TRBV18; clone size: .; CDR3 DNA: TGTGCCAGCTCACCACCCGGGAGTTCGCGCACCGGGGAGCTGTTTTTT; CDR3 protein: CASSPPGSSRTGELFF
D gene: .; J gene: TRBJ1-1; V gene: TRBV11-3; clone size: .; CDR3 DNA: TGTGCCAGCAGCCCGGGCGTCGGGTCTAACACTGAAGCTTTCTTT; CDR3 protein: CASSPGVGSNTEAFF
D gene: .; J gene: TRBJ2-7; V gene: TRBV5-1; clone size: .; CDR3 DNA: TGCGCCAGCAGCTTGGAGGACTTAACCTACGAGCAGTACTTC; CDR3 protein: CASSLEDLTYEQYF
D gene: .; J gene: TRBJ2-5; V gene: TRBV9; clone size: .; CDR3 DNA: TGTGCCAGCAGCGAGACAGTGGAGGTGCAAGAGACCCAGTACTTC; CDR3 protein: CASSETVEVQETQYF
D gene: .; J gene: TRBJ2-3; V gene: TRBV29-1; clone size: .; CDR3 DNA: TGCAGCGTTGCCGTGGGCATGGGGACAGATACGCAGTATTTT; CDR3 protein: CSVAVGMGTDTQYF
D gene: TRBD1; J gene: TRBJ2-5; V gene: TRBV5-4; clone size: .; CDR3 DNA: TGTGCCAGCAGCCTCCCTGACAGGGAGGAGACCCAGTACTTC; CDR3 protein: CASSLPDREETQYF
D gene: .; J gene: TRBJ1-2; V gene: TRBV18; clone size: .; CDR3 DNA: TGTGCCAGCTCACCACAAGGTGGACGGAATAACTATGGCTACACCTTC; CDR3 protein: CASSPQGGRNNYGYTF
D gene: TRBD2; J gene: TRBJ2-1; V gene: TRBV25-1; clone size: .; CDR3 DNA: TGTGCCAGCAGTGAATTAGGACTAGGAGCACTGAATGAGCAGTTCTTC; CDR3 protein: CASSELGLGALNEQFF
D gene: TRBD1; J gene: TRBJ2-7; V gene: TRBV7-3; clone size: .; CDR3 DNA: TGTGCCAGCAGCTTAGGGACAGGTGCCGAGCAGTACTTC; CDR3 protein: CASSLGTGAEQYF
D gene: .; J gene: TRBJ2-7; V gene: TRBV30; clone size: .; CDR3 DNA: TGTGCCTGGGCCAGCGCGAACACTTACGAGCAGTACTTC; CDR3 protein: CAWASANTYEQYF
D gene: TRBD1; J gene: TRBJ1-1; V gene: TRBV15; clone size: .; CDR3 DNA: TGTGCCACCAGCGTGCGACAGGGCATGAACACTGAAGCTTTCTTT; CDR3 protein: CATSVRQGMNTEAFF
D gene: .; J gene: TRBJ1-5; V gene: TRBV28; clone size: .; CDR3 DNA: TGTGCCAGCAGTGGGGCGGAACTCCACAATCAGCCCCAGCATTTT; CDR3 protein: CASSGAELHNQPQHF
D gene: .; J gene: TRBJ1-1; V gene: TRBV18; clone size: .; CDR3 DNA: TGTGCCAGCTCACCACAGCAGAACACTGAAGCTTTCTTT; CDR3 protein: CASSPQQNTEAFF
D gene: TRBD1; J gene: TRBJ2-3; V gene: TRBV28; clone size: .; CDR3 DNA: TGTGCCAGCAGCGGTTCCGGACAGGGGTTTACCAGCCCCAGGGCGCAGTATTTT; CDR3 protein: CASSGSGQGFTSPRAQYF
D gene: .; J gene: TRBJ2-6; V gene: TRBV7-2; clone size: .; CDR3 DNA: TGTGCCAGCAGCCCCGGCGGGTCTGGGGCCAACGTCCTGACTTTC; CDR3 protein: CASSPGGSGANVLTF
D gene: TRBD2; J gene: TRBJ2-7; V gene: TRBV6-5; clone size: once; CDR3 DNA: TGTGCCAGCAGGAAAATCTCGGGGGGGTACGAGCAGTACTTC; CDR3 protein: CASRKISGGYEQYF
D gene: TRBD1; J gene: TRBJ2-1; V gene: TRBV6-5; clone size: .; CDR3 DNA: TGTGCCAGCAGTTACCGGGTCAACAGGGGTAGGAATGAGCAGTTCTTC; CDR3 protein: CASSYRVNRGRNEQFF
D gene: .; J gene: TRBJ2-1; V gene: TRBV5-1; clone size: .; CDR3 DNA: TGCGCCAGCAGCTCAGGACAGAGCTCCTACAATGAGCAGTTCTTC; CDR3 protein: CASSSGQSSYNEQFF
D gene: .; J gene: TRBJ1-1; V gene: TRBV19; clone size: once; CDR3 DNA: TGTGCCAGTAGTCCTCGACACTATTCGAACACTGAAGCTTTCTTT; CDR3 protein: CASSPRHYSNTEAFF
D gene: TRBD2; J gene: TRBJ2-7; V gene: TRBV7-8; clone size: .; CDR3 DNA: TGTGCCAGCAGCAATATAGGACTAGCGGAGTACGAGCAGTACTTC; CDR3 protein: CASSNIGLAEYEQYF
D gene: .; J gene: TRBJ2-7; V gene: TRBV6-5; clone size: .; CDR3 DNA: TGTGCCAGCAGTTACGTGTCCTACGAGCAGTACTTC; CDR3 protein: CASSYVSYEQYF
D gene: .; J gene: TRBJ2-7; V gene: TRBV2; clone size: .; CDR3 DNA: TGTGCCAGCAGTGAAAGGGGTGGGGAGCAGTACTTC; CDR3 protein: CASSERGGEQYF
D gene: TRBD2; J gene: TRBJ2-1; V gene: TRBV14; clone size: .; CDR3 DNA: TGTGCCAGCAGCCAAGGCTATGACACCGGGAGGGTCGGGCAGTTCTTC; CDR3 protein: CASSQGYDTGRVGQFF
D gene: .; J gene: TRBJ1-5; V gene: TRBV28; clone size: .; CDR3 DNA: TGTGCCAGCCTAACCCATGGTCAGGGGATCTATAGCAATCAGCCCCAGCATTTT; CDR3 protein: CASLTHGQGIYSNQPQHF
D gene: .; J gene: TRBJ2-7; V gene: TRBV2; clone size: .; CDR3 DNA: TGTGCCAGCAGCGGGAGCTACGAGCAGTACTTC; CDR3 protein: CASSGSYEQYF
D gene: TRBD2; J gene: TRBJ2-1; V gene: TRBV29-1; clone size: .; CDR3 DNA: TGCAGCGTTAATAGCGGGTACAATGAGCAGTTCTTC; CDR3 protein: CSVNSGYNEQFF
D gene: .; J gene: TRBJ2-2; V gene: TRBV7-2; clone size: .; CDR3 DNA: TGTGCCAGCAGCTTAGCCAGGAACACCGGGGAGCTGTTTTTT; CDR3 protein: CASSLARNTGELFF
D gene: .; J gene: TRBJ2-7; V gene: TRBV5-1; clone size: .; CDR3 DNA: TGCGCCAGCAGCGCTGAGGGCAGCTCCTACGAGCAGTACTTC; CDR3 protein: CASSAEGSSYEQYF
D gene: TRBD2; J gene: TRBJ2-3; V gene: TRBV9; clone size: .; CDR3 DNA: TGTGCCAGCAGCGTCGCACTAGCGGGAGAAGGCGTCGGTGCGCAGTATTTT; CDR3 protein: CASSVALAGEGVGAQYF
D gene: TRBD1; J gene: TRBJ1-2; V gene: TRBV2; clone size: .; CDR3 DNA: TGTGCCAGCGGGACAGGGGGTATCTATGGCTACACCTTC; CDR3 protein: CASGTGGIYGYTF
D gene: TRBD1; J gene: TRBJ1-1; V gene: TRBV5-6; clone size: .; CDR3 DNA: TGTGCCAGCGGTAGGGAAGAGGGACAGGGGTTCACTGAAGCTTTCTTT; CDR3 protein: CASGREEGQGFTEAFF
D gene: .; J gene: TRBJ2-2; V gene: TRBV5-4; clone size: .; CDR3 DNA: TGTGCCAGCAGCCCACGGTTGGGAAACACCGGGGAGCTGTTTTTT; CDR3 protein: CASSPRLGNTGELFF
D gene: .; J gene: TRBJ2-5; V gene: TRBV29-1; clone size: .; CDR3 DNA: TGCAGCGTTGCCCAGGGGTGGGAGACCCAGTACTTC; CDR3 protein: CSVAQGWETQYF
D gene: .; J gene: TRBJ1-5; V gene: TRBV21-1; clone size: .; CDR3 DNA: TGTGCCAGGCCTAGGGACGCGTTGAAATATAGCAATCAGCCCCAGCATTTT; CDR3 protein: CARPRDALKYSNQPQHF
D gene: .; J gene: TRBJ2-2; V gene: TRBV5-1; clone size: .; CDR3 DNA: TGCGCCAGCAGCTTGGTTGGGAGCACCGGGGAGCTGTTTTTT; CDR3 protein: CASSLVGSTGELFF
D gene: TRBD1; J gene: TRBJ2-3; V gene: TRBV7-3; clone size: .; CDR3 DNA: TGTGCCAGCAGCCTACTAGGACAGGGGTCAGATACGCAGTATTTT; CDR3 protein: CASSLLGQGSDTQYF
D gene: TRBD2; J gene: TRBJ2-1; V gene: TRBV9; clone size: .; CDR3 DNA: TGTGCCAGCAGCGTAAATAGAGACAGCGGGACGGGAGAGCAGTTCTTC; CDR3 protein: CASSVNRDSGTGEQFF
D gene: TRBD2; J gene: TRBJ2-1; V gene: TRBV18; clone size: .; CDR3 DNA: TGTGCCAGCTCACCACCCGGGGCTAGCGGGAGTTCCTACAATGAGCAGTTCTTC; CDR3 protein: CASSPPGASGSSYNEQFF
D gene: .; J gene: TRBJ1-1; V gene: TRBV7-9; clone size: .; CDR3 DNA: TGTGCCAGCAGCTTAACTACTGAAGCTTTCTTT; CDR3 protein: CASSLTTEAFF
D gene: TRBD2; J gene: TRBJ2-7; V gene: TRBV11-3; clone size: .; CDR3 DNA: TGTGCCAGCAGCCCCGGGGCTAGCGGGTACGAGCAGTACTTC; CDR3 protein: CASSPGASGYEQYF
D gene: .; J gene: TRBJ2-3; V gene: TRBV28; clone size: once; CDR3 DNA: TGTGCCAGCAGTTTATGGGGCCTCACAGATACGCAGTATTTT; CDR3 protein: CASSLWGLTDTQYF
D gene: .; J gene: TRBJ2-3; V gene: TRBV5-1; clone size: .; CDR3 DNA: TGCGCCAGCAGCTACGTAGCGGGCACAGATACGCAGTATTTT; CDR3 protein: CASSYVAGTDTQYF
D gene: .; J gene: TRBJ2-6; V gene: TRBV4-1; clone size: .; CDR3 DNA: TGCGCCAGCAGCCTCGTTGGGGCCAACGTCCTGACTTTC; CDR3 protein: CASSLVGANVLTF
D gene: .; J gene: TRBJ1-1; V gene: TRBV28; clone size: .; CDR3 DNA: TGTGCCAGCAGTTTATCCGGAGGCACTGAAGCTTTCTTT; CDR3 protein: CASSLSGGTEAFF
D gene: .; J gene: TRBJ2-2; V gene: TRBV5-1; clone size: .; CDR3 DNA: TGCGCCAGCAGCTCCGACCCGGCCGGGGAGCTGTTTTTT; CDR3 protein: CASSSDPAGELFF
D gene: TRBD2; J gene: TRBJ2-1; V gene: TRBV6-1; clone size: .; CDR3 DNA: TGTGCCAGCAGTGGACGACTAGCGGGAACTTACAATGAGCAGTTCTTC; CDR3 protein: CASSGRLAGTYNEQFF
D gene: .; J gene: TRBJ2-7; V gene: TRBV28; clone size: .; CDR3 DNA: TGTGCCAGCAGTTTATTTGCGGGTGTCTACGAGCAGTACTTC; CDR3 protein: CASSLFAGVYEQYF
D gene: TRBD1; J gene: TRBJ2-7; V gene: TRBV18; clone size: .; CDR3 DNA: TGTGCCAGCTCAGGACAGGGTGTCTCCTACGAGCAGTACTTC; CDR3 protein: CASSGQGVSYEQYF
D gene: .; J gene: TRBJ1-1; V gene: TRBV20-1; clone size: .; CDR3 DNA: TGCAGTGCTAGCGACAGGACCGAAGCTTTCTTT; CDR3 protein: CSASDRTEAFF
D gene: TRBD2; J gene: TRBJ2-7; V gene: TRBV11-2; clone size: .; CDR3 DNA: TGTGCCAGCAGCCTGACTAGCGGGATGGACGAGCAGTACTTC; CDR3 protein: CASSLTSGMDEQYF
D gene: TRBD1; J gene: TRBJ2-7; V gene: TRBV5-4; clone size: .; CDR3 DNA: TGTGCCAGCAGCGGGGGGACAGGGCTATCCTACGAGCAGTACTTC; CDR3 protein: CASSGGTGLSYEQYF
D gene: .; J gene: TRBJ2-7; V gene: TRBV19; clone size: few; CDR3 DNA: TGTGCCAGTAGTAGGCAGATCTCCTCCTACGAGCAGTACTTC; CDR3 protein: CASSRQISSYEQYF
D gene: TRBD2; J gene: TRBJ2-1; V gene: TRBV7-9; clone size: .; CDR3 DNA: TGTGCCAGCAGCCCACTAGCGGGAGGGGGCGGGGAGCAGTTCTTC; CDR3 protein: CASSPLAGGGGEQFF
D gene: TRBD2; J gene: TRBJ2-3; V gene: TRBV7-3; clone size: .; CDR3 DNA: TGTGCCAGCAGCTTAACCGTTGCGGGAGCGGCAGATACGCAGTATTTT; CDR3 protein: CASSLTVAGAADTQYF
D gene: TRBD2; J gene: TRBJ2-5; V gene: TRBV6-1; clone size: .; CDR3 DNA: TGTGCCAGCGTCAGGGCTCTAGCGGCCCCAGAGACCCAGTACTTC; CDR3 protein: CASVRALAAPETQYF
D gene: .; J gene: TRBJ1-2; V gene: TRBV28; clone size: .; CDR3 DNA: TGTGCCAGCAGTTTACGTCTAGGCTATGGCTACACCTTC; CDR3 protein: CASSLRLGYGYTF
D gene: .; J gene: TRBJ1-1; V gene: TRBV6-4; clone size: few; CDR3 DNA: TGTGCCAGCAGTGCTATGGACAGCCGGGACACTGAAGCTTTCTTT; CDR3 protein: CASSAMDSRDTEAFF